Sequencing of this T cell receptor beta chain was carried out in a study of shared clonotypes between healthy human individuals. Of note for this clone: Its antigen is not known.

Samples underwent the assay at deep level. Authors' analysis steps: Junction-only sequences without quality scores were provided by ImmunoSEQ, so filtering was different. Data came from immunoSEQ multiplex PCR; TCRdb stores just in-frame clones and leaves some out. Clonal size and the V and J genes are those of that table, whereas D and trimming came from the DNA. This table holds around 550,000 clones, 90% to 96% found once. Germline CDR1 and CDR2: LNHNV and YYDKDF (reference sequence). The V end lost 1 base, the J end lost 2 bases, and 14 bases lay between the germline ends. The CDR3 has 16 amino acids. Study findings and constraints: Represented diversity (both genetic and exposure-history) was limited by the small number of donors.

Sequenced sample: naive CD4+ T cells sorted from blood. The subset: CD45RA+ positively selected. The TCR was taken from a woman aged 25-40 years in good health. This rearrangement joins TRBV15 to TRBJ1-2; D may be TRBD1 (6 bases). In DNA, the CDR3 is TGTGCCACCAGCAGAGGGGGGACACCCTTAAACTATGGCTACACCTTC. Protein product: CATSRGGTPLNYGYTF.